Presented here are 9 T cell receptor beta chains from one specimen sequenced in a study. TCRdb reprocessed the 5' RACE reads with MiXCR, giving one entry per CDR3 protein. The sample carries roughly 50,000 distinct CDR3 sequences, approximately 23% recorded once. Source material: tumor-infiltrating naive CD4+ T cells sorted from the breast tumor. Subset described: naive CD4+ T cells, CD4+CD45RA+CD25-. Receptors were obtained from a female donor with breast cancer.

In its sample, this clonotype was seen a few times. The chain couples TRBV20-1 to TRBJ2-5; D gene ambiguous. The CDR3 has 14 residues. V was trimmed by 0 bases and J by 0 bases, leaving 8 bases between them. The germline V gene has CDR1 DFQATT and CDR2 SNEGSKA (reference sequence). The CDR3 protein is CSARDYGYQETQYF. The CDR3 DNA reads as TGCAGTGCTAGAGATTACGGGTACCAAGAGACCCAGTACTTC.

This clonotype was observed a few times. The chain recombines TRBV5-1 with TRBJ1-5; 7 bases map to TRBD1. The CDR3 runs 15 residues. Germline V CDR1 and CDR2: SGHRS, YFSETQ. J gave up 3 bases and V 2 bases, and 5 bases lay outside the gene matches. CDR3 DNA sequence: TGCGCCAGCAGCTTAGAGGGGGCGATCAATCAGCCCCAGCATTTT. Its protein is CASSLEGAINQPQHF.

The V and J genes are TRBV18 and TRBJ1-2; no clear D gene. CDR1 and CDR2 from the germline V gene are KGHSH and LQKENI. The V end was cut by 2 bases, the J end by 0 bases, with 10 bases between. CDR3 length: 15 amino acids. CDR3 loop: CASSPDAGSNYGYTF. The CDR3 DNA reads TGTGCCAGCTCACCAGATGCGGGCTCTAACTATGGCTACACCTTC.

The gene calls are TRBV7-6 and TRBJ2-7, with TRBD2 as a possible D gene (5 bases). Germline CDR1 reads SGHVS; CDR2 reads FNYEAQ. V lost 8 bases to trimming and J lost 3 bases, with 14 bases between them. The CDR3 totals 13 residues. CDR3 sequence: CASAVTRDYEQYF. The CDR3 DNA follows: TGTGCCAGCGCCGTTACTAGGGACTACGAGCAGTACTTC.

This clonotype has ten or more counts. This chain uses TRBV7-2 with TRBJ2-5; 9 nucleotides align to TRBD1. This CDR3 is built from 14 residues. The junction had 8 bases not matched to a gene; V was cut back by 7 bases and J by 5 bases. Germline V gene sequence: CDR1 SGHTA, CDR2 FQGNSA. The CDR3 nucleotides read TGTGCCAGCACCGAGGACAGGGGAGGCGAGACCCAGTACTTC. Translated, it gives CASTEDRGGETQYF.

This chain uses TRBV29-1 with TRBJ2-3; D not resolved. CDR3 length: 12 amino acids. Trimming stripped 3 bases from V and 2 bases from J, with 6 bases between. The germline CDR1 and CDR2 sequences are SQVTM and ANQGSEA. This CDR3 reads CSVDPNTDTQYF. The CDR3 DNA is TGCAGCGTTGACCCGAACACAGATACGCAGTATTTT.

For this clonotype: Its ends do not fully match the called genes, so a read error is possible. This sequence joins TRBV4-1 and TRBJ1-1; D is unresolved. In germline, CDR1 is MGHRA, CDR2 YSYEKL. This CDR3 contains 14 residues. CDR3 protein: CASKGPLKGTEAFF. The CDR3 DNA reads TGCGCCAGCAAAGGACCCCTGAAGGGAACTGAAGCCTTCTTT.

V is TRBV6-2 or TRBV6-3 and J is TRBJ1-1; no clear D gene. Germline CDR1 is MNHEY and CDR2 is SVGEGT. With 5 bases removed from V and 0 bases from J, the gap between germline ends came to 10 bases. The CDR3 extends over 14 amino acids. The CDR3 spells CASSDPAMNTEAFF. CDR3 coding DNA: TGTGCCAGCAGTGATCCCGCTATGAACACTGAAGCTTTCTTT.

This clonotype was counted a single time. This chain uses TRBV2 with TRBJ2-3, with a weak D call TRBD2 (7 bases). Germline values: CDR1 SNHLY, CDR2 FYNNEI. Between the trimmed V and J ends, which lost 7 bases and 3 bases, there was a span of 11 bases. This CDR3 spans 13 amino acids. The DNA of the CDR3 is TGTGCCAGCAAAGGGGGAGGGACAGATACGCAGTATTTT. As protein: CASKGGGTDTQYF.